The present TCR beta chain was sequenced within a study of Graves' ophthalmopathy and Graves' hyperthyroidism. Diagnosis relied on clinical symptoms, serum thyroxine, TRAb, thyroid ultrasound and orbital computed tomography. Around 9.9 ml of fresh blood yielded the PBMCs by density gradient. Overall study results and limits: The blood repertoire also included most expanded thyroid clonotypes above 0.001 frequency.

Amplification of the TCR beta CDR3 regions used RNA transcripts (as template). The first round was an RT-PCR with HTBI primers, and the second round was a multiplex PCR. TCRdb recomputed calls from the multiplex PCR reads with MiXCR, one row per CDR3 protein. This table has about 480,000 distinct CDR3 sequences, around 14% appearing once. J was trimmed by 4 bases and V by 7 bases; bases with no gene match: 5. The CDR3 covers 13 residues. The germline gives CDR1 SGHTA, CDR2 FQGNSA. This clonotype has a count of ten or more. The antigen is undetermined. Sequencing was performed on blood. The gene calls are TRBV7-2 and TRBJ1-2, with TRBD1 identical over 8 bases. The source is a woman in her twenties or thirties with Graves' ophthalmopathy. DNA for the CDR3: TGTGCCAGCACCCGAACAGGGGGCTATGGCTACACCTTC. Its protein is CASTRTGGYGYTF. Full variable domain (rest looked up from reference TRBV7-2 and TRBJ1-2): GAGVSQSPSNKVTEKGKDVELRCDPISGHTALYWYRQSLGQGLEFLIYFQGNSAPDKSGLPSDRFSAERTGGSVSTLTIQRTQQEDSAVYLCASTRTGGYGYTFGSGTRLTVV.